The 21 T cell receptor beta chains in this list originate from one sample, sequenced in a study of regulatory T cells in long-lasting Graves disease. iRepertoire HTBI primers and Arm-PCR of CDR3 regions built TCR beta libraries. TCRdb redid the calling of the multiplex PCR reads with MiXCR, one entry per CDR3 protein. Of roughly 350,000 distinct CDR3 sequences listed, roughly 17% are singletons. Time point indicated: newly diagnosed GD, antithyroid drugs for less than 3 months. The TCR library was made from RNA extracted from PBMCs. This sample also appeared in a second study, on T cells in Graves' hyperthyroidism and ophthalmopathy.

Material: peripheral blood mononuclear cells (PBMCs), obtained at new diagnosis, from a patient treated with antithyroid drugs. The receptors shown here come from a man between 40 and 49 years old with Graves disease.

This clonotype was seen only a few times. The rearrangement links TRBV5-1 to TRBJ2-5, with D hard to call. Trimming took 0 bases from V and 5 from J, leaving 8 bases between them. CDR1 and CDR2 from the germline V gene are SGHRS and YFSETQ. The CDR3 is made up of 13 amino acids. The CDR3: CASSLDLWETQYF. The CDR3 DNA reads as TGCGCCAGCAGCTTGGACCTGTGGGAGACCCAGTACTTC.

A remark on this clonotype: This may stem from a read error, because a much larger clone lies one nucleotide away. The chain has TRBV7-9 and TRBJ2-1; 9 nucleotides agree with TRBD1. There are 16 residues in the CDR3. Germline assignment: CDR1 SEHNR and CDR2 FQNEAQ (reference sequence). Losses at the gene ends were 0 bases for V and 7 bases for J; bases not matched to a gene: 7. In DNA, the CDR3 is TGTGCCAGCAGCTTAGCTTTCGAGACAGGGGGAAATGAGCAGTTCTTC. The encoded protein is CASSLAFETGGNEQFF.

This clonotype was seen many times. The gene calls are TRBV5-1 and TRBJ1-2; 7 bases are shared with TRBD1. The CDR3 is made up of 15 amino acids. CDR1 is SGHRS, CDR2 YFSETQ, per germline. V lost 3 bases and J lost 5; bases outside the gene matches: 10. CDR3 sequence (DNA): TGCGCCAGCAGCTCCGGCTCCGGGACAGCTTATGGCTACACCTTC. It codes for CASSSGSGTAYGYTF.

This clonotype was seen repeatedly, ten times or more. The chain joins TRBV18 to TRBJ2-5, with 7 bases matching TRBD1. Unmatched junction bases numbered 6, after V lost 3 bases and J lost 5 bases. The CDR3 has 14 amino acids. Germline CDR1 and CDR2: KGHSH and LQKENI. For the CDR3, the DNA is TGTGCCAGCTCACCGACAGGGCTGCGCGAGACCCAGTACTTC. This sequence encodes CASSPTGLRETQYF.

The V call is TRBV20-1, the J call TRBJ1-6; D not resolved. The CDR3 consists of 16 residues. V lost 1 base to trimming and J lost 2 bases, with 12 bases between them. The germline CDR1 and CDR2 sequences are DFQATT and SNEGSKA (reference sequence). The CDR3 is CSARAVWVAYNSPLHF. CDR3 nucleotide sequence: TGCAGTGCTAGAGCGGTCTGGGTGGCCTATAATTCACCCCTCCACTTT.

The chain employs TRBV7-2 and TRBJ1-6; a possible D gene is TRBD1 (6 bases). The germline CDR1 and CDR2 sequences are SGHTA and FQGNSA. The CDR3 length is 16 residues. V lost 5 bases to trimming and J lost 2 bases, with 13 bases between them. CDR3 sequence (DNA): TGTGCCAGCAGCACAATCACAGGGCCCTATAATTCACCCCTCCACTTT. This codes for CASSTITGPYNSPLHF. Based on the CDR3 plus reference TRBV7-2 and TRBJ1-6, the full variable domain is GAGVSQSPSNKVTEKGKDVELRCDPISGHTALYWYRQSLGQGLEFLIYFQGNSAPDKSGLPSDRFSAERTGGSVSTLTIQRTQQEDSAVYLCASSTITGPYNSPLHFGNGTRLTVT.

This clonotype has a count of ten or more. V and J are TRBV27 and TRBJ2-2; D is ambiguous. CDR1 and CDR2 from the germline V gene are MNHEY and SMNVEV (reference sequence). The CDR3 consists of 14 residues. The V end was cut by 3 bases, the J end by 4 bases, with 9 bases between. The CDR3 DNA reads as TGTGCCAGCAGTTTTTTCCCCCCCACCGGGGAGCTGTTTTTT. It translates to CASSFFPPTGELFF.

Ten or more counts support this clonotype. The V gene is TRBV7-9, the J gene TRBJ2-7; 8 bases are a match to TRBD2. Per germline, CDR1 SEHNR and CDR2 FQNEAQ (reference sequence). CDR3 size: 14 residues. Unmatched junction bases numbered 6, after V lost 5 bases and J lost 3 bases. The CDR3 here is CASSPAGGHYEQYF. The CDR3 DNA reads as TGTGCCAGCAGCCCTGCGGGGGGCCACTACGAGCAGTACTTC.

This clonotype was seen at least ten times. The J gene is TRBJ2-5, the V gene TRBV5-1, with 8 bases aligning to TRBD2. The V segment lost 4 bases and the J segment 3 bases; nucleotides outside the gene matches: 14. This CDR3 is built from 17 residues. Looked up from germline, CDR1 is SGHRS and CDR2 is YFSETQ. CDR3 region: CASSPGVAGIQEETQYF. The DNA of the CDR3 is TGCGCCAGCAGCCCCGGGGTAGCGGGGATCCAAGAAGAGACCCAGTACTTC.

As for this clonotype: This clone may be a read error of a much larger clone one base away. V is TRBV29-1 and J is TRBJ2-3, with D uncertain. The CDR3 is 12 residues long. Germline lookup yields CDR1 SQVTM and CDR2 ANQGSEA. The CDR3 protein is CSVLPNTDTLYF. Written as DNA, the CDR3 is TGCAGCGTTTTACCGAACACAGATACGCTGTATTTT.

At least ten counts were recorded for this clonotype. The V and J genes are TRBV4-1 and TRBJ2-7; tentative D call: TRBD2 (5 bases). Germline V gives CDR1 MGHRA, CDR2 YSYEKL. V gave up 0 bases and J gave up 3 bases, with 12 bases separating them. The CDR3 loop spans 15 amino acids. The CDR3 nucleotides read TGCGCCAGCAGCCAAGAACGAGGGTTCGTCTACGAGCAGTACTTC. This encodes CASSQERGFVYEQYF.

The rearrangement joins TRBV29-1 to TRBJ2-7; 7 positions match TRBD1. Losses at the gene ends were 6 bases for V and 5 bases for J; bases not matched to a gene: 10. Germline CDR1 is SQVTM and CDR2 is ANQGSEA. This CDR3 comprises 13 residues. CDR3 nucleotides: TGCAGCGTAACTCCGACAGGGAGCCACGAGCAGTACTTC. It encodes CSVTPTGSHEQYF.

The V gene is TRBV6-1, the J gene TRBJ2-7; D uncertain. Trimming pared 6 bases from V and 3 bases from J, leaving 15 bases between. The length of the CDR3 is 14 residues. Germline V lookup: CDR1 MNHNS, CDR2 SASEGT. The CDR3 region has the DNA TGTGCCAGCAGAACCATGGACCGGATCTACGAGCAGTACTTC. It encodes CASRTMDRIYEQYF.

This clonotype was counted a few times. This chain uses TRBV5-1 with TRBJ1-2; no reliable D call. The CDR3 totals 13 residues. Trimming removed 0 bases from V and 5 bases from J, with 8 bases in between. The V gene's germline CDR1 is SGHRS and CDR2 YFSETQ. CDR3 in DNA: TGCGCCAGCAGCTTGGGGGCAGCTTATGGCTACACCTTC. It is translated as CASSLGAAYGYTF.

This chain uses TRBV7-6 with TRBJ2-7; D possibly corresponds to TRBD1 (5 bases). Looked up from germline, CDR1 is SGHVS and CDR2 is FNYEAQ. The CDR3 consists of 13 residues. The germline V and J ends were trimmed by 2 bases and 3 bases, with 8 bases remaining between them. The CDR3 sequence: CASSLKGFYEQYF. DNA for the CDR3: TGTGCCAGCAGCTTAAAGGGGTTCTACGAGCAGTACTTC.

This sequence joins TRBV2 and TRBJ2-6; D is unresolved. CDR1 is SNHLY and CDR2 is FYNNEI in the germline V gene. The CDR3 runs 15 residues. Trimming left V 2 bases short and J 1 base short, with 6 bases between. The CDR3 nucleotides are TGTGCCAGCAGTGAATCAAGGTCTGGGGCCAACGTCCTGACTTTC. Translated: CASSESRSGANVLTF.

This clonotype was counted a few times. V usage is TRBV19 and J usage is TRBJ2-4; a weak D match, TRBD1 (6 bases). The J call may be mistaken, given a closer DNA end match to TRBJ2-5. The germline CDR1 and CDR2 sequences are LNHDA and SQIVND (reference sequence). The CDR3 contains 14 residues. This CDR3 is CASSIGRGLETQYF. CDR3 in DNA: TGTGCCAGTAGTATCGGTAGGGGGTTGGAGACCCAGTACTTC.

This clonotype appeared many times. The V and J genes are TRBV4-3 and TRBJ1-5; D uncertain. V was clipped by 0 bases and J by 7 bases, with 10 bases between them. The germline V gene has CDR1 LGHNA and CDR2 YSLEER. The CDR3 runs 14 residues. The CDR3 is CASSQDGSRQPQHF. The CDR3 DNA follows: TGCGCCAGCAGCCAAGATGGGAGCCGCCAGCCCCAGCATTTT.

This clonotype was recorded many times. The V and J genes are TRBV4-1 and TRBJ2-5; D is unresolved. The CDR3 runs to 16 residues. V gave up 1 base and J gave up 2 bases, with 14 bases separating them. CDR1 is MGHRA, CDR2 YSYEKL, per germline. This CDR3 reads CASSQGRADGQETQYF. In nucleotides, the CDR3 is TGCGCCAGCAGCCAAGGACGGGCGGATGGGCAAGAGACCCAGTACTTC.

V gene TRBV24-1 combines with J gene TRBJ2-1; perhaps TRBD2 as D (6 bases). The V end was cut by 3 bases, the J end by 15 bases, with 17 bases between. The germline V gene encodes CDR1 KGHDR and CDR2 SFDVKD. CDR3 length: 13 residues. The CDR3 here is CATSDRGPQGLFF. CDR3 DNA sequence: TGTGCCACCAGTGATAGGGGACCCCAGGGACTGTTCTTC.

This clonotype has ten or more counts. The chain uses TRBV5-5 and TRBJ2-3; TRBD2 might be the D (7 bases). The CDR3 sequence is 18 residues long. Trimming removed 3 bases from V and 2 bases from J, with 22 bases in between. Germline V gene sequence: CDR1 SGHKS, CDR2 YYEKEE (reference sequence). CDR3 region: CASSSTRGGRKFTDTQYF. The CDR3 DNA sequence: TGTGCCAGCAGCTCCACTCGCGGGGGCAGAAAATTCACAGATACGCAGTATTTT.